A single sample gave rise to the 7 T cell receptor beta chains below, sequenced in a study of cytomegalovirus exposure and HLA in healthy donors. The PCR had 60 Vbeta and 13 Jbeta primers. Clones were read by immunoSEQ multiplex PCR, and TCRdb kept only the in-frame ones, dropping some. The sample includes about 150,000 clones, around 80% of them seen just once. Sequences were obtained from PBMCs. These receptors were obtained from a woman in her 40s in good health and CMV-seronegative.

In the case of this clone: Relative to the germline gene, one junction end is altered; a read error may explain this. This rearrangement joins TRBV4-2 to TRBJ1-2; D is perhaps TRBD1 (5 bases). This CDR3 is 14 amino acids long. Germline V gene lookup returns CDR1 LGHNA and CDR2 YNFKEQ. In DNA form, the CDR3 reads TGTGCCAGCAGCCAAGAGAACGCCCGACAGCCCCTCGCCTTC. Residues: CASSQENARQPLAF.

This chain connects TRBV5-1 to TRBJ2-2; D not resolved. Trimming cost V 4 bases and J 3 bases, with 4 bases left between them. Germline V gives CDR1 SGHRS, CDR2 YFSETQ. The CDR3 has 12 amino acids. CDR3 DNA sequence: TGCGCCAGCAGCCTCGACACCGGGGAGCTGTTTTTT. It yields the protein CASSLDTGELFF.

The V call is TRBV27, the J call TRBJ2-2; possibly TRBD2 for D (6 bases). V dropped 6 bases and J dropped 4 bases, with 9 bases sitting between them. Germline lookup yields CDR1 MNHEY and CDR2 SMNVEV (reference sequence). CDR3 length: 13 residues. This CDR3 is CASRKRVTGELFF. The DNA for the CDR3 is TGTGCCAGCAGAAAGCGGGTCACCGGGGAGCTGTTTTTT.

The CDR3 sequence: CASKVGGGEQFF. The CDR3 nucleotides are TGTGCCAGCAAAGTAGGGGGTGGTGAGCAGTTCTTC. The chain links TRBV11-3 to TRBJ2-1; maybe TRBD1 (6 bases). The germline CDR1 and CDR2 sequences are SGHNT and YENEEA. CDR3 length equals 12 residues. V lost 7 bases and J 9 bases, leaving 13 bases between the germline ends.

To note about this clone: One junction end does not reproduce the germline sequence, and a read error may be involved. The chain links TRBV5-1 to TRBJ1-1, with D uncertain. The germline V gene has CDR1 SGHRS and CDR2 YFSETQ. This CDR3 comprises 11 residues. CDR3 in amino acids: CASSLGSEAFF. Here the CDR3 DNA reads TGCGCCAGCAGTTTGGGCAGTGAAGCTTTCTTT.

For the CDR3, the DNA is TGTGCCAGCAGTGACGTCTATTCACCCCTCCACTTT. Protein product: CASSDVYSPLHF. The J gene is TRBJ1-6, the V gene TRBV2; D remains unclear. This CDR3 spans 12 amino acids. Trimming shortened V by 3 bases and J by 8 bases, and 5 bases separated the two germline ends. Germline values: CDR1 SNHLY, CDR2 FYNNEI.

The CDR3 reads CASSRASGGMDEQFF. CDR3 in DNA: TGCGCCAGCAGTCGGGCTAGCGGGGGGATGGATGAGCAGTTCTTC. V usage is TRBV5-1 and J usage is TRBJ2-1; 11 nucleotides line up with TRBD2. Germline-derived CDR1 and CDR2 are SGHRS and YFSETQ. The CDR3 contains 15 residues. With 5 bases clipped from V and 8 bases from J, the junction kept 9 bases outside the gene matches.